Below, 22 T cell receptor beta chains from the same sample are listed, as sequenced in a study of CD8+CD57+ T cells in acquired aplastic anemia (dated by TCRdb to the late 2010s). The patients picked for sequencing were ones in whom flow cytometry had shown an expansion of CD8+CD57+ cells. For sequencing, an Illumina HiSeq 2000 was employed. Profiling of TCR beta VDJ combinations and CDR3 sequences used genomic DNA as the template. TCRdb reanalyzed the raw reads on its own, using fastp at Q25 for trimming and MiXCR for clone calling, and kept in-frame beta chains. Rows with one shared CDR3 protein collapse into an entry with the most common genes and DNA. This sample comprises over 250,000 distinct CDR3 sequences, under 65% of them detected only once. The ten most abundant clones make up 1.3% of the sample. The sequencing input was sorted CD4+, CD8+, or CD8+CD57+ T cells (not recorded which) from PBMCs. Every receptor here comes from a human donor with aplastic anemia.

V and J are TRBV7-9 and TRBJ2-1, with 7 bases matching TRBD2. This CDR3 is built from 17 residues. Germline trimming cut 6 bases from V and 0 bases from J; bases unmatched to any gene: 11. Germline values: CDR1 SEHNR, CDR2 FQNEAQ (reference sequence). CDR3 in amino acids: CASRAAGADYSYNEQFF. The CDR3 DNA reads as TGTGCCAGCAGGGCTGCGGGAGCAGATTACTCCTACAATGAGCAGTTCTTC.

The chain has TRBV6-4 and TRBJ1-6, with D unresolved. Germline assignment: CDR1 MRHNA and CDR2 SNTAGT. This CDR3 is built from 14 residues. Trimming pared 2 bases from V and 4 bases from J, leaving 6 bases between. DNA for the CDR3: TGTGCCAGCAGTGACGGTCCGTATAATTCACCCCTCCACTTT. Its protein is CASSDGPYNSPLHF.

The CDR3: CATSGARADTQYF. The CDR3 DNA is TGTGCCACCAGTGGCGCTAGGGCAGATACGCAGTATTTT. The chain joins TRBV24-1 to TRBJ2-3, with D hard to call. The CDR3 runs to 13 residues. Trimming removed 5 bases from V and 4 bases from J, with 9 bases in between. From germline, CDR1 is KGHDR and CDR2 SFDVKD.

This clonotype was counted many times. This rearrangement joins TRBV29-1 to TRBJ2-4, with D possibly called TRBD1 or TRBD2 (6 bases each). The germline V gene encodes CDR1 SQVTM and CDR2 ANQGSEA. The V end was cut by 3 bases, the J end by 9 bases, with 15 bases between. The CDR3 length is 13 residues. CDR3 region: CSVEEGRGGIQYF. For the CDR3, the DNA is TGCAGCGTTGAGGAGGGGCGAGGGGGCATTCAGTACTTC.

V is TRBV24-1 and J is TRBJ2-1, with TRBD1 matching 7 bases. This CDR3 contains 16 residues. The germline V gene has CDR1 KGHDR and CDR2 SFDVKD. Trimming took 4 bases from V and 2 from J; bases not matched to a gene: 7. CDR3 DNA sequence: TGTGCCACCAGTGACCCAACAGGGGTGACCTACAATGAGCAGTTCTTC. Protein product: CATSDPTGVTYNEQFF.

CDR3 residues: CATTLSTNSPLHF. In DNA, the CDR3 is TGTGCCACCACTCTTTCCACGAATTCACCCCTCCACTTT. This chain uses TRBV15 with TRBJ1-6; no definite D call. Germline CDR1 and CDR2: LNHNV and YYDKDF (reference sequence). The CDR3 has 13 amino acids. V was cut by 7 bases and J by 7 bases, with 11 bases left in between.

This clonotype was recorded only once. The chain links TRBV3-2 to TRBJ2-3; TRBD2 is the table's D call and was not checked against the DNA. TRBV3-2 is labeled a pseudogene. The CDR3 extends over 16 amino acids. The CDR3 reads CASSQVMTSGGDTQYF. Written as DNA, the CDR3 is TGTGCCAGCAGCCAAGTGATGACTAGCGGGGGAGATACGCAGTATTTT.

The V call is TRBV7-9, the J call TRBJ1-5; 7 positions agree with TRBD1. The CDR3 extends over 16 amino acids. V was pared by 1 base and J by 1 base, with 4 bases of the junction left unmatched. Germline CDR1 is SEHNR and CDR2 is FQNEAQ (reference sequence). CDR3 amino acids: CASSLGPGGSNQPQHF. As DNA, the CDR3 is TGTGCCAGCAGCTTAGGGCCAGGGGGGAGCAATCAGCCCCAGCATTTT.

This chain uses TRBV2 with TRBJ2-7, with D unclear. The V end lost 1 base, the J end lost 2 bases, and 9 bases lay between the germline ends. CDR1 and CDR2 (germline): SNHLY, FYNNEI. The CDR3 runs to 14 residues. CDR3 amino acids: CASSEEGTPYEQYF. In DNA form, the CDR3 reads TGTGCCAGCAGTGAAGAGGGCACTCCCTACGAGCAGTACTTC.

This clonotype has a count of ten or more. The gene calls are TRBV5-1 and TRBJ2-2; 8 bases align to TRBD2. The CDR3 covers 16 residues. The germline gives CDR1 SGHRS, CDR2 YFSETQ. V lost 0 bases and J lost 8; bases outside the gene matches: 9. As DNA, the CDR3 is TGCGCCAGCAGCTTGGCTGGGACTAGTCCCATTGGGGAGCTGTTTTTT. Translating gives CASSLAGTSPIGELFF.

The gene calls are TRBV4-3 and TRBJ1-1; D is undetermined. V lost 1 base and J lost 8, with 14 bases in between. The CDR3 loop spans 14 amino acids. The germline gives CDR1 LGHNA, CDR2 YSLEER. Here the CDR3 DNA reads TGCGCCAGCAGCCAAGTGAGGGATTACAAAGAAGCTTTCTTT. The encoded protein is CASSQVRDYKEAFF.

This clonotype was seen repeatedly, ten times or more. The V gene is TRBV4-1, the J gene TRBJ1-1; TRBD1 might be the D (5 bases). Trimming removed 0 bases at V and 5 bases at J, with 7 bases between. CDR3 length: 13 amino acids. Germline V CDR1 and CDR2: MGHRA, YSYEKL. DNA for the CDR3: TGCGCCAGCAGCCAAGAGGGACTTACTGAAGCTTTCTTT. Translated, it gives CASSQEGLTEAFF.

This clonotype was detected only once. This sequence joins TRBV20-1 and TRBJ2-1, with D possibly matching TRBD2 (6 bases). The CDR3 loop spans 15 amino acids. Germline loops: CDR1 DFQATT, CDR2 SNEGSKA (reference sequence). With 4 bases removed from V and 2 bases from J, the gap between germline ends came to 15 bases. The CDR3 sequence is CSAKAGSSPYNEQFF. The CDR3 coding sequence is TGCAGTGCTAAGGCCGGGAGTTCCCCCTACAATGAGCAGTTCTTC.

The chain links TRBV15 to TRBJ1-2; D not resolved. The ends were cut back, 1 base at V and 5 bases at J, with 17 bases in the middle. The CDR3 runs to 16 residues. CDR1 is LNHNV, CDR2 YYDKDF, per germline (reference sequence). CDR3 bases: TGTGCCACCAGCAGAGTAGGCCTCGAGGTCGTTTATGGCTACACCTTC. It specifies CATSRVGLEVVYGYTF.

This chain's CDR3 is CSVAKGGSNQPQHF. The CDR3 DNA is TGCAGCGTCGCGAAGGGAGGCTCCAATCAGCCCCAGCATTTT. This chain joins TRBV29-1 and TRBJ1-5; no clear D. This CDR3 contains 14 residues. Trimming cost V 6 bases and J 3 bases, with 15 bases left between them. CDR1 is SQVTM and CDR2 is ANQGSEA in the germline V gene.

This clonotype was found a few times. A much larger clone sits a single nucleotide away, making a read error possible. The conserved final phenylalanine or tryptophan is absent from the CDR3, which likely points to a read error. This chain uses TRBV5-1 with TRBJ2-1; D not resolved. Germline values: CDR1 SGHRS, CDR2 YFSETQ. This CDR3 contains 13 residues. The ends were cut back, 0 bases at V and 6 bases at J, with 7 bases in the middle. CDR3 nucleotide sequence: TGCGCCAGCAGCTTGGTGGCATCCAATGAGCAGTTCCTC. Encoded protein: CASSLVASNEQFL.

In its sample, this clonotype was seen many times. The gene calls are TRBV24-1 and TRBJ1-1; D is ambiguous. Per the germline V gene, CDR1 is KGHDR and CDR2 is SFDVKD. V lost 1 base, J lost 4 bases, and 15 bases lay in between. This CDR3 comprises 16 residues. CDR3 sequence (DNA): TGTGCCACCAGTGATTTTGTGGACGGAGACACCACTGAAGCTTTCTTT. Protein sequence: CATSDFVDGDTTEAFF.

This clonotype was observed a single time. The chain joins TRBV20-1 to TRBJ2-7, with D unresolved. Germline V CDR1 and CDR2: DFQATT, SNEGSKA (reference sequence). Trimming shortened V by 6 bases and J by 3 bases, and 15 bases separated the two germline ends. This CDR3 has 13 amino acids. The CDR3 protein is CSAQGASLYEQYF. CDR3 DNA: TGCAGTGCCCAAGGAGCTAGTCTCTACGAGCAGTACTTC.

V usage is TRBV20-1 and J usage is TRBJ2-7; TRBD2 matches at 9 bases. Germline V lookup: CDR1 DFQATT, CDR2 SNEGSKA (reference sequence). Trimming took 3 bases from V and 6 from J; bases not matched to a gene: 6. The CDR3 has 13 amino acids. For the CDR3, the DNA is TGCAGTGCTAGGGGTAGCGGGAGAGGCGAGCAGTACTTC. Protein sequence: CSARGSGRGEQYF.

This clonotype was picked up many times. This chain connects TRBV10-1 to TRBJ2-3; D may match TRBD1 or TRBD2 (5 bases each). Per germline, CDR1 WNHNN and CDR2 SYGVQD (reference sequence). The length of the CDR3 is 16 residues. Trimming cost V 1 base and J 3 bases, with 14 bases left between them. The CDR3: CASSEFTRWGTDTQYF. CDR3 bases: TGCGCCAGCAGTGAGTTTACGCGGTGGGGGACAGATACGCAGTATTTT.

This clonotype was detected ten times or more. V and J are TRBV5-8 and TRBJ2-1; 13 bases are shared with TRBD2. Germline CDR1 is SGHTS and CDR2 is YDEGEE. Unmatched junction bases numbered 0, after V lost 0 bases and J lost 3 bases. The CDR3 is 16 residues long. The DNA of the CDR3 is TGTGCCAGCAGCTTGGGACTAGCGGGGGGCTACAATGAGCAGTTCTTC. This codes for CASSLGLAGGYNEQFF.

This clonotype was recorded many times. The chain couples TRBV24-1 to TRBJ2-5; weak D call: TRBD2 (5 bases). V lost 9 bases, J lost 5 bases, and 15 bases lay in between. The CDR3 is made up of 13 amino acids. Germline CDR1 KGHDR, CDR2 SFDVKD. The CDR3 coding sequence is TGTGCCACCGAAGGGTCGCGAGGGGAGACCCAGTACTTC. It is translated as CATEGSRGETQYF.